The clone carrying this T cell receptor beta chain showed up just a few times. Since a much larger clone is just one base distant, this may be a read error. The data were taken from a study of CD8+CD57+ T cells in acquired aplastic anemia. The CDR3 has 15 amino acids. The template used for profiling TCR beta VDJ and CDR3 was genomic DNA. TCRdb independently ran MiXCR on the reads; one entry per CDR3 protein. The data show around 400,000 distinct CDR3 sequences, with roughly 68% seen just once and 4% held by the top ten. This chain joins TRBV12-3 or TRBV12-4 and TRBJ1-5; 9 bases agree with TRBD1. The receptor was isolated from a human donor in good health, serving as a control. The sample was sorted CD4+, CD8+, or CD8+CD57+ T cells (not recorded which) from PBMCs. This CDR3 reads CANSLEGQGGQPQHF. The CDR3 coding sequence is TGCGCCAACAGCTTGGAGGGACAGGGAGGTCAGCCCCAGCATTTT.